This T cell receptor beta chain is drawn from a study of T cell responses to AZD1222 COVID-19 vaccine. Findings and caveats of the study: Most donors were white British and more were female, and clonal diversity was possibly underestimated.

To note about this clone: Its antigen is not identified.

TCRdb's copy holds only in-frame clones and misses some; the assay was immunoSEQ multiplex PCR. The sample carries over 100,000 clones, 88% recorded once. The sample consisted of peripheral blood, taken on day 0 of MenACWY control vaccination. The receptor was derived from an adult in good health.

DNA for the CDR3: TGCGCCAGCAGCCAGTGGGCTGGAAACACCATATATTTT. This codes for CASSQWAGNTIYF. The genes are TRBV4-1 and TRBJ1-3; D remains ambiguous. Germline V gene data show CDR1 as MGHRA and CDR2 as YSYEKL. This CDR3 is built from 13 residues. V was shortened by 3 bases and J by 2 bases, with 5 bases between the two germline ends.